Below, one T cell receptor beta chain is given with its context. This sample stems from a study of Ad26.COV2.S vaccination and SARS-CoV-2 variants. TCRdb's copy holds only in-frame clones and misses some; the assay was immunoSEQ multiplex PCR. The repertoire holds more than 300,000 clones, with about 89% as singletons. Treatment here: some 20 received Ad26.COV2.S at low or high dose, single or two shots; about 5 received placebo; per-sample allocation not given. Day 63 after the first injection of vaccine or placebo was the sampling time. An 18-55-year-old adult in Boston served as donor. After removal of 1 base from V and 9 bases from J, the junction contained 17 bases not matched to a gene. The CDR3 runs 18 residues. The germline CDR1 and CDR2 sequences are SGHTA and FQGNSA.

Specimen: peripheral blood, collected in a trial of Ad26.COV2.S vaccine versus placebo. This sequence originates from a person aged 18-60 years who received the Ad26.COV2.S COVID-19 vaccine or a placebo. This chain links TRBV7-2 with TRBJ2-2, with 7 bases aligning to TRBD2. The CDR3: CASSLVVDLGGSGWELFF. DNA of the CDR3: TGTGCCAGCAGCTTAGTTGTGGATCTGGGCGGGAGTGGTTGGGAGCTGTTTTTT. Full variable domain (remainder filled in from reference TRBV7-2 and TRBJ2-2): GAGVSQSPSNKVTEKGKDVELRCDPISGHTALYWYRQSLGQGLEFLIYFQGNSAPDKSGLPSDRFSAERTGGSVSTLTIQRTQQEDSAVYLCASSLVVDLGGSGWELFFGEGSRLTVL.